This TCR beta chain was captured by sequencing in a study of blood T cell repertoires in COVID-19. Germline assignment: CDR1 SGDLS and CDR2 YYNGEE. V was clipped by 4 bases and J by 5 bases; unmatched bases: 12. This CDR3 comprises 16 residues. The repertoire was sequenced with immunoSEQ multiplex PCR; TCRdb's copy has only in-frame clones and lacks some. This sample has about 220,000 clones; approximately 81% occur once, and the top ten carry 3.6%. The sequencing input was peripheral blood. The chain couples TRBV9 to TRBJ2-5; TRBD1 aligns across 9 bases. The TCR comes from an elderly woman with acute or convalescent COVID-19. The CDR3 loop is CASSPGDRERWETQYF. The DNA of the CDR3 is TGTGCCAGCAGCCCGGGGGACAGGGAGAGATGGGAGACCCAGTACTTC.